This is a list of T cell receptor beta chains from one sample in a study of blood T cell repertoires in COVID-19. Clones were read by immunoSEQ multiplex PCR, and TCRdb kept only the in-frame ones, dropping some. The sample holds 300,000 to 400,000 clones, approximately 90% seen once. The sample comprised PBMCs or T cells enriched from blood (not recorded which). The receptors were sampled from a young man who had recovered from COVID-19. Each CDR3 is given with its conserved first and last residue. A D gene is named only where the DNA matches it firmly. The size of a clone is reported for some rows only, either as once, few or many, or as a class for expanded clones.

len	v_gene	j_gene	abundance	d_gene	CDR3aa	CDR3nt
15	TRBV5-6	TRBJ2-1	-	-	CASSLGGANQIEQFF	TGTGCCAGCAGCTTGGGCGGCGCCAACCAAATTGAGCAGTTCTTC
16	TRBV19	TRBJ2-1	-	-	CASSIDSPSSYNEQFF	TGTGCCAGTAGTATAGATTCTCCCTCCTCCTACAATGAGCAGTTCTTC
13	TRBV30	TRBJ2-5	-	-	CAWTGGRRETQYF	TGTGCCTGGACAGGGGGGCGCCGAGAGACCCAGTACTTC
16	TRBV7-9	TRBJ2-1	-	TRBD2	CASAPLAGLGDNEQFF	TGTGCCAGCGCCCCCTTGGCCGGACTAGGAGACAATGAGCAGTTCTTC
17	TRBV3-1/TRBV3-2	TRBJ2-1	-	TRBD2	CASSPTSGILKYNEQFF	TGTGCCAGCAGCCCGACTAGCGGGATCCTAAAGTACAATGAGCAGTTCTTC
14	TRBV7-9	TRBJ2-7	-	TRBD2	CASSPPGRVYEQYF	TGTGCCAGCAGCCCCCCTGGGAGGGTCTACGAGCAGTACTTC
15	TRBV9	TRBJ2-7	-	-	CASSPRTGGVYEQYF	TGTGCCAGCAGCCCCCGGACAGGCGGGGTCTACGAGCAGTACTTC
13	TRBV11-3	TRBJ2-1	-	-	CASSSARGNEQFF	TGTGCCAGCAGCTCAGCGCGGGGAAATGAGCAGTTCTTC
16	TRBV28	TRBJ1-1	-	TRBD1	CASSSPSGTGGAEAFF	TGTGCCAGCAGTTCCCCATCCGGGACAGGGGGAGCTGAAGCTTTCTTT
16	TRBV4-2	TRBJ1-6	-	TRBD1	CASSPEVDRRNSPLHF	TGTGCCAGCAGCCCGGAGGTGGACAGGAGGAATTCACCCCTCCACTTT
14	TRBV3-1/TRBV3-2	TRBJ2-5	-	TRBD1	CASSLTGGEETQYF	TGTGCCAGCAGCCTGACAGGGGGCGAGGAGACCCAGTACTTC
14	TRBV2	TRBJ1-3	-	-	CASRDSGAGNTIYF	TGTGCCAGTAGAGACTCAGGGGCTGGAAACACCATATATTTT
12	TRBV11-2	TRBJ2-7	-	-	CASSLFSHEQYF	TGTGCCAGCAGCTTATTCTCCCACGAGCAGTACTTC
13	TRBV30	TRBJ1-2	-	-	CAWSIRGIDGYTF	TGTGCCTGGAGCATAAGGGGGATCGATGGCTACACCTTC
16	TRBV5-1	TRBJ1-4	few	TRBD1	CASSPSARTGSEKLFF	TGCGCCAGCAGCCCCAGTGCCCGGACAGGTTCTGAAAAACTGTTTTTT
12	TRBV28	TRBJ2-2	-	-	CASSPFTGELFF	TGTGCCAGCAGTCCCTTCACCGGGGAGCTGTTTTTT
17	TRBV4-2	TRBJ2-1	-	TRBD2	CASSPLPGTSGDNEQFF	TGTGCCAGCAGCCCTCTTCCCGGGACTAGCGGGGACAATGAGCAGTTCTTC
16	TRBV21-1	TRBJ1-2	-	-	CASSKRPIRGNYGYTF	TGTGCCAGCAGCAAAAGGCCGATACGGGGGAACTATGGCTACACCTTC
13	TRBV7-3	TRBJ2-5	-	-	CASSLISQETQYF	TGTGCCAGCAGCTTAATATCCCAAGAGACCCAGTACTTC
17	TRBV19	TRBJ2-7	-	TRBD2	CASSMLAGGPRGYEQYF	TGTGCCAGTAGTATGCTAGCGGGAGGGCCAAGAGGCTACGAGCAGTACTTC
15	TRBV7-2	TRBJ2-3	-	-	CASSSRQVGLDTQYF	TGTGCCAGCAGCTCAAGACAGGTGGGGTTGGATACGCAGTATTTT
13	TRBV9	TRBJ1-2	-	TRBD1	CASTVGQGGGYTF	TGTGCCAGCACAGTTGGACAGGGAGGTGGCTACACCTTC
15	TRBV27	TRBJ2-1	-	TRBD1	CASRNDRVVDNEQFF	TGTGCCAGCAGGAATGACAGGGTCGTGGACAATGAGCAGTTCTTC
16	TRBV28	TRBJ2-3	-	TRBD2	CASSLTSGVSTDTQYF	TGTGCCAGCAGCTTGACTAGCGGGGTTAGCACAGATACGCAGTATTTT
16	TRBV28	TRBJ1-1	-	TRBD1	CASRISRWTGNTEAFF	TGTGCCAGCAGAATTAGTCGGTGGACAGGGAACACTGAAGCTTTCTTT
13	TRBV10-2	TRBJ2-7	-	-	CASSELGPYEQYF	TGCGCCAGCAGTGAGTTGGGCCCCTACGAGCAGTACTTC
14	TRBV5-4	TRBJ2-7	-	-	CATKRSGHDYEQYF	TGTGCCACCAAAAGGAGCGGGCACGACTACGAGCAGTACTTC
15	TRBV18	TRBJ2-2	once	-	CASSTGPINTGELFF	TGTGCCAGCTCAACAGGGCCTATTAACACCGGGGAGCTGTTTTTT
15	TRBV29-1	TRBJ2-5	-	TRBD1	CSVDLWGQPLETQYF	TGCAGCGTTGATCTATGGGGACAGCCTTTGGAGACCCAGTACTTC
12	TRBV6-5	TRBJ1-1	-	-	CASRTGNTEAFF	TGTGCCAGCAGAACAGGGAACACTGAAGCTTTCTTT
14	TRBV30	TRBJ2-2	-	TRBD2	CAWASGLAAGELFF	TGTGCCTGGGCCTCGGGACTAGCGGCCGGGGAGCTGTTTTTT
16	TRBV19	TRBJ1-3	-	TRBD1	CASREGGRISGNTIYF	TGTGCCAGTAGGGAAGGGGGCCGAATCTCTGGAAACACCATATATTTT
13	TRBV5-1	TRBJ1-1	-	-	CASSPRRGLEAFF	TGCGCCAGCAGCCCGCGAAGAGGCCTCGAAGCTTTCTTT
14	TRBV19	TRBJ1-4	-	-	CASSIATPRGKLFF	TGTGCCAGTAGTATAGCGACCCCTAGAGGAAAACTGTTTTTT
11	TRBV25-1	TRBJ2-1	-	TRBD2	CASSGGSGQFF	TGTGCCAGCAGTGGCGGGAGTGGGCAGTTCTTC
14	TRBV5-1	TRBJ2-2	-	TRBD2	CASRSGTDTGELFF	TGCGCCAGTCGGAGCGGGACCGACACCGGGGAGCTGTTTTTT
16	TRBV19	TRBJ2-3	few	TRBD2	CASSLPTSGGTDTQYF	TGTGCCAGTAGTTTGCCGACTAGCGGGGGCACAGATACGCAGTATTTT
14	TRBV5-6	TRBJ2-7	-	-	CASSLVSLSYEQYF	TGTGCCAGCAGCTTGGTATCCCTCTCCTACGAGCAGTACTTC
13	TRBV7-3	TRBJ1-2	once	TRBD1	CASSRTGLDGYTF	TGTGCCAGCAGCCGGACAGGGTTGGATGGCTACACCTTC
17	TRBV18	TRBJ2-7	-	TRBD2	CASSPESLSGSFYEQYF	TGTGCCAGCTCACCGGAGTCTTTAAGCGGGAGCTTTTACGAGCAGTACTTC
15	TRBV18	TRBJ1-3	-	-	CASSTRRSSGNTIYF	TGTGCCAGCTCAACTAGGAGGTCATCTGGAAACACCATATATTTT
11	TRBV20-1	TRBJ1-2	-	-	CSVPMRYGYTF	TGCAGTGTCCCCATGCGGTATGGCTACACCTTC
15	TRBV3-1/TRBV3-2	TRBJ1-5	-	TRBD1	CASSLQGGSNQPQHF	TGTGCCAGCAGCCTACAGGGGGGGAGCAATCAGCCCCAGCATTTT
13	TRBV7-3	TRBJ1-2	few	TRBD1	CASSQQGGYGYTF	TGTGCCAGCAGCCAACAGGGGGGCTATGGCTACACCTTC
11	TRBV3-1/TRBV3-2	TRBJ1-1	-	-	CASRLQGEAFF	TGTGCCAGCAGGTTACAGGGTGAAGCTTTCTTT
13	TRBV2	TRBJ2-7	-	-	CASSPIPGYEQYF	TGTGCCAGCAGTCCCATCCCCGGGTACGAGCAGTACTTC
13	TRBV28	TRBJ1-2	-	-	CASSLSRPGGYTF	TGTGCCAGCAGTTTGTCCCGTCCCGGTGGCTACACCTTC
16	TRBV7-2	TRBJ2-7	-	-	CASSLGSEDSSYEQYF	TGTGCCAGCAGCTTAGGATCCGAGGACAGCTCCTACGAGCAGTACTTC
15	TRBV5-1	TRBJ2-1	-	-	CASSLSGRTYNEQFF	TGCGCCAGCAGCCTCAGCGGGCGGACCTACAATGAGCAGTTCTTC
14	TRBV25-1	TRBJ1-1	-	TRBD1	CASSPGQGYTEAFF	TGTGCCAGCAGTCCGGGACAGGGATACACTGAAGCTTTCTTT